This T cell receptor beta chain was captured by sequencing in a study of OX40 agonist ivuxolimab in advanced cancers. Germline loops: CDR1 DFQATT, CDR2 SNEGSKA (reference sequence). The CDR3 is 11 residues long. With V trimmed by 5 bases and J by 12 bases, 5 bases remained unmatched. Repertoires were generated with immunoSEQ multiplex PCR, while TCRdb's copy carries only in-frame clones and drops some. The table has about 79,000 clones, 80% to 95% seen once; the top ten hold more than 5.5%. The chain has TRBV20-1 and TRBJ2-1; 9 bases fit TRBD1. The receptor comes from an adult with an advanced solid tumor such as melanoma, head and neck, liver or kidney cancer. The sequences come from CD4+ or CD8+ T cells sorted from blood, collected in a trial of the OX40 agonist ivuxolimab. CDR3 protein: CSAYRGQGQFF. For the CDR3, the DNA is TGCAGTGCTTACAGGGGACAGGGGCAGTTCTTC.